These 4 T cell receptor beta chains were all obtained from the same sample, sequenced in a study of T cell responses to AZD1222 COVID-19 vaccine. Sequencing was performed with immunoSEQ multiplex PCR; in TCRdb, only in-frame clones are kept and a portion is missing. The profile shows some 200,000 clones, roughly nine tenths of them singletons. Sequenced here: peripheral blood, sampled 28 days after the second dose of the MenACWY control vaccine. The receptor set was obtained from an adult who received the MenACWY meningococcal vaccine as a control.

This chain links TRBV6-2 or TRBV6-3 with TRBJ2-7; D unresolved. Germline V gives CDR1 MNHEY, CDR2 SVGEGT. The V end was cut by 5 bases, the J end by 7 bases, with 12 bases between. This CDR3 spans 12 amino acids. This CDR3 is CASSLPPGEQYF. In DNA, the CDR3 is TGTGCCAGCAGTCTCCCCCCCGGGGAGCAGTACTTC.

In this sample, this clone turned up a few times. The J gene is TRBJ2-1, the V gene TRBV7-2; D possibly corresponds to TRBD2 (5 bases). This CDR3 is built from 14 residues. Trimming removed 8 bases at V and 3 bases at J, with 14 bases between. Germline V gives CDR1 SGHTA, CDR2 FQGNSA. The CDR3 nucleotides are TGTGCCAGCGAGCCGGGGAGCTTCTACAATGAGCAGTTCTTC. Translated: CASEPGSFYNEQFF.

The V gene is TRBV19, the J gene TRBJ1-5, with 10 nucleotides matching TRBD1. Germline V gives CDR1 LNHDA, CDR2 SQIVND (reference sequence). The CDR3 consists of 16 residues. Trimming took 6 bases from V and 5 from J; bases not matched to a gene: 10. The CDR3 sequence: CASRIRDRGPHQPQHF. The CDR3 bases are TGTGCCAGTAGGATTCGCGACAGGGGGCCTCATCAGCCCCAGCATTTT.

The CDR3 nucleotides read TGCGCCAGCCCGGGACGAAATACCGGGGAGCTGTTTTTT. As protein: CASPGRNTGELFF. V usage is TRBV10-1 and J usage is TRBJ2-2, with D possibly being TRBD1 or TRBD2 (5 bases each). There are 13 residues in the CDR3. V lost 8 bases to trimming and J lost 5 bases, with 12 bases between them. Germline V lookup: CDR1 WNHNN, CDR2 SYGVQD (reference sequence).